Sequencing of this TCR beta chain was carried out in a study of T cells after yellow fever vaccination. As for the study in general: Any fraction with a low cell number was prepared using SMART-Seq v4 Ultra Low Input.

TCRdb passed the 5' RACE reads through MiXCR, listing each CDR3 protein once. The sample lists roughly 250,000 distinct CDR3 sequences, 10% to 15% occurring once. This clonotype was seen a few times. Its specificity is not known. CDR3 size: 14 residues. Germline V CDR1 and CDR2: DFQATT, SNEGSKA (reference sequence). V lost 3 bases and J lost 8; bases outside the gene matches: 9. Overall study results and limits: The secondary response was weaker, and its peak arrived faster, on day 5 versus 15.

The chain is built from TRBV20-1 and TRBJ2-1, with 8 bases matching TRBD2. This clonotype originated in a man aged 30 to 39 who received the YFV17D yellow fever vaccine. Sample: CD4+ T cells sorted from PBMCs, taken 45 days after the yellow fever booster vaccination. The DNA of the CDR3 is TGCAGTGCTAGCGAAGCGGGAGCGGAGGATGAGCAGTTCTTC. Its translation: CSASEAGAEDEQFF.